Below, 4 T cell receptor beta chains from the same sample are listed, as sequenced in a study of blood T cell repertoires in COVID-19. The repertoire was sequenced with immunoSEQ multiplex PCR; TCRdb's copy has only in-frame clones and lacks some. The table lists 150,000 to 200,000 clones, under 95% of them singletons. The sequenced sample was peripheral blood. Receptors originate from a man between 18 and 29 years old with COVID-19, enrolled during active disease.

V and J are TRBV21-1 and TRBJ2-1; the D call of TRBD2 is as the table states it, not checked on the DNA. TRBV21-1 is a pseudogene locus. This CDR3 is built from 15 residues. As DNA, the CDR3 is TGTGCCAGCAGCACCGGGACTAGCGGCTCGAATGAGCAGTTCTTC. It is translated as CASSTGTSGSNEQFF.

V gene TRBV28 combines with J gene TRBJ1-6, with D uncertain. Germline CDR1 and CDR2: MDHEN and SYDVKM. CDR3 length equals 11 residues. The ends were cut back, 6 bases at V and 9 bases at J, with 6 bases in the middle. As DNA, the CDR3 is TGTGCCAGCAGACGGTTTTCACCCCTCCACTTT. Protein: CASRRFSPLHF.

This chain connects TRBV7-2 to TRBJ2-3; no reliable D call. V was pared by 0 bases and J by 6 bases, with 7 bases between. The CDR3 loop spans 13 amino acids. CDR1 and CDR2 (germline): SGHTA, FQGNSA. CDR3 sequence (DNA): TGTGCCAGCAGCTTAGCGGGCAGCGATACGCAGTATTTT. This sequence encodes CASSLAGSDTQYF.

The chain joins TRBV9 to TRBJ1-5; D not resolved. Per germline, CDR1 SGDLS and CDR2 YYNGEE. The CDR3 loop spans 16 amino acids. The V end lost 1 base, the J end lost 0 bases, and 11 bases lay between the germline ends. The CDR3 here is CASSVLDGDSNQPQHF. The CDR3 DNA reads TGTGCCAGCAGCGTACTAGACGGAGATAGCAATCAGCCCCAGCATTTT.